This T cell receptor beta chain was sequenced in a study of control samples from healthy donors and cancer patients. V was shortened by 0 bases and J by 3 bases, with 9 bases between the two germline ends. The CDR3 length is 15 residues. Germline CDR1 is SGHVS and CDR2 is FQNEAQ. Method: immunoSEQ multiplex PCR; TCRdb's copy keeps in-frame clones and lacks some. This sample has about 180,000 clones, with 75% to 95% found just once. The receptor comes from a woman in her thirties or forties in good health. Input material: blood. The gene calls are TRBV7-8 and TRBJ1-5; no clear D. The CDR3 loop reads CASSLARQVNQPQHF. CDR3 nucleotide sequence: TGTGCCAGCAGCTTAGCCCGCCAGGTCAATCAGCCCCAGCATTTT.